This entry describes one T cell receptor (beta chain). Its antigen remains unknown. Some clones are missing from TCRdb's copy, which holds only in-frame ones; the method was immunoSEQ multiplex PCR. Among under 30,000 clones listed, approximately 94% were seen once. Germline loops: CDR1 MRHNA, CDR2 SNTAGT. Germline trimming cut 7 bases from V and 5 bases from J; bases unmatched to any gene: 5. CDR3 length: 14 amino acids. The data were obtained in a study of chemoradiotherapy in HPV16-positive cancers. Notes on the study in general: Functional assays defining HPV-specific T cells used only a couple of HPV16-positive patients. During treatment, candidate HPV-specific clones and E7-related motifs expanded in tumor.

The clonotype comes from a human donor with HPV-associated anogenital cancer. Sampling was carried out from a patient who underwent chemoradiotherapy. The chain combines TRBV6-4 with TRBJ2-2; 9 bases agree with TRBD1. CDR3 coding DNA: TGTGCCAGCACTGGGACAGGGCTAACCGGGGAGCTGTTTTTT. Translating gives CASTGTGLTGELFF.